One and the same sample provided the 22 T cell receptor beta chains below, sequenced in a study of shared clonotypes between healthy human individuals. TCRdb keeps only in-frame clones here, not all; method: immunoSEQ multiplex PCR. Here the sample spans roughly 400,000 clones, 90% to 97% being singletons. Sequencing was carried out using memory CD8+ T cells sorted from blood. Sample subset: CD45RO+ cells pooled with CCR7-negative TemRA cells. These receptors all come from a man between 25 and 39 years old in good health.

The V and J genes are TRBV9 and TRBJ2-7; no clear D gene. This CDR3 is built from 13 residues. V dropped 2 bases and J dropped 6 bases, with 12 bases sitting between them. Germline-derived CDR1 and CDR2 are SGDLS and YYNGEE. The chain's CDR3 is CASSVGGLSEQYF. The CDR3 coding sequence is TGTGCCAGCAGCGTTGGTGGTTTGAGCGAGCAGTACTTC.

The V call is TRBV6-1, the J call TRBJ2-7, with TRBD2 matching 7 bases. V shed 6 bases, J shed 3 bases, and the junction held 8 bases outside the gene matches. The germline V gene has CDR1 MNHNS and CDR2 SASEGT. CDR3 length: 14 residues. CDR3 DNA sequence: TGTGCCAGCAGCCCTAGCGGACGAATCTACGAGCAGTACTTC. This codes for CASSPSGRIYEQYF.

This clone was counted a single time. The chain combines TRBV27 with TRBJ2-7; 15 nucleotides agree with TRBD2. In germline, CDR1 is MNHEY, CDR2 SMNVEV (reference sequence). The junction had 17 bases not matched to a gene; V was cut back by 7 bases and J by 4 bases. The CDR3 has 19 residues. The DNA of the CDR3 is TGTGCCAGCATGCCTAAGGGACTAGCGGGAGGAGCTATAGGGTACGAGCAGTACTTC. Amino acids: CASMPKGLAGGAIGYEQYF.

This clone is a singleton in its sample. The rearrangement joins TRBV29-1 to TRBJ2-1; no firm D call. CDR3 length: 17 amino acids. Germline CDR1 reads SQVTM; CDR2 reads ANQGSEA. With 1 base removed from V and 4 bases from J, the gap between germline ends came to 20 bases. CDR3: CSVEGRWQWRKYNEQFF. CDR3 in DNA: TGCAGCGTTGAAGGCAGGTGGCAGTGGCGTAAGTACAATGAGCAGTTCTTC.

This chain joins TRBV19 and TRBJ2-5; 15 positions agree with TRBD2. Per germline, CDR1 LNHDA and CDR2 SQIVND (reference sequence). The V segment lost 5 bases and the J segment 2 bases; nucleotides outside the gene matches: 0. This CDR3 comprises 15 residues. The CDR3 sequence: CASSGLAGGQETQYF. CDR3 in DNA: TGTGCCAGTAGTGGACTAGCGGGAGGGCAAGAGACCCAGTACTTC.

The V gene is TRBV6-1, the J gene TRBJ2-7, with D perhaps being TRBD1 or TRBD2 (5 bases each). The CDR3 length is 15 residues. V dropped 6 bases and J dropped 0 bases, with 15 bases sitting between them. From germline, CDR1 is MNHNS and CDR2 SASEGT. The CDR3 DNA is TGTGCCAGCAGAACGACCGGGGCGAGCTCCTACGAGCAGTACTTC. This sequence encodes CASRTTGASSYEQYF.

The rearrangement links TRBV27 to TRBJ2-3; a possible D gene is TRBD1 (6 bases). CDR1 and CDR2 from the germline V gene are MNHEY and SMNVEV (reference sequence). V was shortened by 1 base and J by 0 bases, with 11 bases between the two germline ends. This CDR3 is built from 16 residues. The chain's CDR3 is CASSLYRAPSTDTQYF. The CDR3 DNA follows: TGTGCCAGCAGTTTATACAGGGCTCCTAGCACAGATACGCAGTATTTT.

The chain is built from TRBV27 and TRBJ2-7, with TRBD1 identical over 12 bases. Germline CDR1 is MNHEY and CDR2 is SMNVEV (reference sequence). The CDR3 is 17 residues long. The V segment lost 6 bases and the J segment 4 bases; nucleotides outside the gene matches: 13. CDR3 bases: TGTGCCAGCAGCACCCGAGCAGGGACAGGGGGCACTTACGAGCAGTACTTC. Amino acids: CASSTRAGTGGTYEQYF.

Concerning this clone itself: Other nucleotide sequences in the sample specify the same CDR3. This sequence joins TRBV29-1 and TRBJ2-1, with a possible D match to TRBD2 (5 bases). This CDR3 is built from 16 residues. Germline V gives CDR1 SQVTM, CDR2 ANQGSEA. Trimming stripped 2 bases from V and 0 bases from J, with 14 bases between. CDR3 in amino acids: CSVETSGGSSYNEQFF. The CDR3, as DNA: TGCAGCGTTGAAACGAGTGGCGGGTCCTCCTACAATGAGCAGTTCTTC.

The rearrangement uses TRBV7-2 and TRBJ2-1, with D maybe TRBD2 (6 bases). Germline lookup yields CDR1 SGHTA and CDR2 FQGNSA. The CDR3 consists of 15 residues. Trimming took off 5 bases at V and 10 bases at J, with 21 bases between the two ends. The chain's CDR3 is CASSTVVGGLTEQFF. For the CDR3, the DNA is TGTGCCAGCAGCACAGTAGTGGGGGGTCTAACGGAGCAGTTCTTC.

The V gene is TRBV19, the J gene TRBJ2-6; D gene uncertain. The CDR3 loop spans 14 amino acids. CDR1 LNHDA and CDR2 SQIVND come from the germline V gene (reference sequence). Trimming took off 5 bases at V and 3 bases at J, with 8 bases between the two ends. This CDR3 reads CASSPRVGANVLTF. The CDR3 DNA follows: TGTGCCAGTAGTCCTAGGGTTGGGGCCAACGTCCTGACTTTC.

The V and J genes are TRBV27 and TRBJ2-6, with D maybe TRBD2 (7 bases). The CDR3 contains 17 residues. CDR1 is MNHEY and CDR2 is SMNVEV in the germline V gene (reference sequence). V was cut by 2 bases and J by 0 bases, with 11 bases left in between. The CDR3 region has the DNA TGTGCCAGCAGTTTAAATCGGGGGGCCTCTGGGGCCAACGTCCTGACTTTC. It yields the protein CASSLNRGASGANVLTF.

This chain links TRBV11-2 with TRBJ2-3; 8 bases align to TRBD1. In germline, CDR1 is SGHAT, CDR2 FQNNGV. CDR3 size: 16 residues. V gave up 4 bases and J gave up 2 bases; unmatched junction bases: 8. The CDR3, as DNA: TGTGCCAGCAGCTCCCCTCAGGGGGCCCCCACAGATACGCAGTATTTT. As protein: CASSSPQGAPTDTQYF.

V and J are TRBV11-3 and TRBJ2-3; possible D gene TRBD2, 6 bases. V lost 1 base to trimming and J lost 1 base, with 9 bases between them. The CDR3 covers 15 residues. CDR1 is SGHNT and CDR2 is YENEEA in the germline V gene. The CDR3 loop reads CASSLGIAGTDTQYF. The CDR3, as DNA: TGTGCCAGCAGCTTAGGGATAGCGGGCACAGATACGCAGTATTTT.

The V call is TRBV11-2, the J call TRBJ2-7; tentative D call: TRBD1 (6 bases). The CDR3 runs to 13 residues. Germline V lookup: CDR1 SGHAT, CDR2 FQNNGV. The V end lost 10 bases, the J end lost 7 bases, and 20 bases lay between the germline ends. The CDR3 DNA follows: TGTGCCACCGGAGCAGGGGTGTTCGGGGAGCAGTACTTC. It codes for CATGAGVFGEQYF.

The chain links TRBV7-9 to TRBJ2-3; 7 nucleotides align to TRBD2. The V segment lost 2 bases and the J segment 2 bases; nucleotides outside the gene matches: 7. Germline lookup yields CDR1 SEHNR and CDR2 FQNEAQ (reference sequence). CDR3 length: 16 amino acids. The CDR3 loop is CASSLSRLAATDTQYF. DNA for the CDR3: TGTGCCAGCAGCTTAAGTCGGCTAGCGGCCACAGATACGCAGTATTTT. Based on the CDR3 plus reference TRBV7-9 and TRBJ2-3, the full variable domain is DTGVSQNPRHKITKRGQNVTFRCDPISEHNRLYWYRQTLGQGPEFLTYFQNEAQLEKSRLLSDRFSAERPKGSFSTLEIQRTEQGDSAMYLCASSLSRLAATDTQYFGPGTRLTVL.

This chain connects TRBV6-5 to TRBJ2-7; possible D gene TRBD1, 6 bases. V dropped 2 bases and J dropped 3 bases, with 17 bases sitting between them. Germline V gives CDR1 MNHEY, CDR2 SVGAGI. The CDR3 totals 16 residues. This CDR3 is CASSYPTPQGHYEQYF. The CDR3 nucleotides read TGTGCCAGCAGTTACCCCACCCCCCAGGGGCACTACGAGCAGTACTTC.

V and J are TRBV4-2 and TRBJ2-1; TRBD2 matches 8 bases. CDR3 length: 18 residues. With V trimmed by 0 bases and J by 0 bases, 7 bases remained unmatched. CDR1 and CDR2 (germline): LGHNA, YNFKEQ. The CDR3 DNA sequence: TGTGCCAGCAGCCAAGAGGGTAGCGGGACTTACTCCTACAATGAGCAGTTCTTC. Protein product: CASSQEGSGTYSYNEQFF.

The chain links TRBV7-9 to TRBJ2-7; 7 bases line up with TRBD1. This CDR3 spans 15 amino acids. CDR1 SEHNR and CDR2 FQNEAQ come from the germline V gene (reference sequence). V dropped 2 bases and J dropped 0; count of bases not matched to a gene: 4. The chain's CDR3 is CASSLPWTGSYEQYF. CDR3 nucleotide sequence: TGTGCCAGCAGCTTACCCTGGACAGGCTCCTACGAGCAGTACTTC.

This chain connects TRBV6-1 to TRBJ2-7, with TRBD1 matching over 10 bases. Trimming cost V 7 bases and J 6 bases; bases outside gene matches: 6. The CDR3 length is 13 residues. Per germline, CDR1 MNHNS and CDR2 SASEGT. The CDR3 here is CASNLDRGSEQYF. For the CDR3, the DNA is TGTGCCAGCAACCTGGACAGGGGGTCCGAGCAGTACTTC.

The chain employs TRBV28 and TRBJ1-5, with no clear D. CDR3 length equals 13 residues. Germline V gene data show CDR1 as MDHEN and CDR2 as SYDVKM. Between the trimmed V and J ends, which lost 8 bases and 2 bases, there was a span of 10 bases. For the CDR3, the DNA is TGTGCCAGCTCGGATGCGGGCAATCAGCCCCAGCATTTT. This translates into CASSDAGNQPQHF. Looking up the rest from reference TRBV28 and TRBJ1-5 gives the full variable domain: DVKVTQSSRYLVKRTGEKVFLECVQDMDHENMFWYRQDPGLGLRLIYFSYDVKMKEKGDIPEGYSVSREKKERFSLILESASTNQTSMYLCASSDAGNQPQHFGDGTRLSIL.

The chain has TRBV10-3 and TRBJ2-1, with 9 nucleotides matching TRBD2. This CDR3 has 15 residues. Per germline, CDR1 ENHRY and CDR2 SYGVKD. Trimming cost V 7 bases and J 4 bases; bases outside gene matches: 8. Here the CDR3 reads CAIKAREGGYNEQFF. CDR3 DNA sequence: TGTGCCATCAAGGCGCGGGAGGGGGGTTACAATGAGCAGTTCTTC.